The 15 T cell receptor beta chains presented below share a single source sample, sequenced in a study of shared clonotypes between healthy human individuals. Naive CD8 cells, CD45RO-negative and positively selected for CCR7, excluded terminally differentiated effector memory CD45RA+ cells. The table came from immunoSEQ multiplex PCR; TCRdb's copy has only in-frame clones and leaves some out. The table records about 2.2 million clones, 93% of them present only once. Sequences were obtained from naive CD8+ T cells from PBMCs. Receptor source: a young man in good health. Some clones in this sample may be carry-over from other donors' samples.

The V gene is TRBV7-9, the J gene TRBJ2-1, with a weak D call TRBD2 (6 bases). This CDR3 has 17 amino acids. Trimming stripped 4 bases from V and 4 bases from J, with 20 bases between. Germline V gives CDR1 SEHNR, CDR2 FQNEAQ (reference sequence). The CDR3 DNA is TGTGCCAGCAGCTCCACAGCGGGTGAAGGGGTGTACAATGAGCAGTTCTTC. Translating gives CASSSTAGEGVYNEQFF.

This clone has more than one count but fewer than ten. Other DNA sequences in this sample translate to the same CDR3. The CDR3: CASSYNEQFF. CDR3 bases: TGTGCCAGCAGTTACAATGAGCAGTTCTTC. The chain employs TRBV28 and TRBJ2-1; no clear D gene. V was cut by 4 bases and J by 5 bases, with 0 bases left in between. Germline loops: CDR1 MDHEN, CDR2 SYDVKM. The CDR3 spans 10 residues.

The chain has TRBV6-5 and TRBJ1-1, with 8 bases matching TRBD1. This CDR3 has 14 residues. CDR1 and CDR2 from the germline V gene are MNHEY and SVGAGI. Trimming removed 4 bases from V and 5 bases from J; junction bases left unmatched: 6. The CDR3 bases are TGTGCCAGCAGTTTCGGACAGGGACAGACTGAAGCTTTCTTT. Residues: CASSFGQGQTEAFF.

The count of this clone is one. V and J are TRBV5-1 and TRBJ2-7; no reliable D call. Germline assignment: CDR1 SGHRS and CDR2 YFSETQ. The CDR3 spans 11 residues. The V and J ends lost 2 bases and 6 bases respectively, with 6 bases between them. For the CDR3, the DNA is TGCGCCAGCAGCTTCGATGGCGAGCAGTACTTC. Encoded protein: CASSFDGEQYF.

The chain joins TRBV10-1 to TRBJ2-7; D is perhaps TRBD2 (5 bases). Per the germline V gene, CDR1 is WNHNN and CDR2 is SYGVQD (reference sequence). The CDR3 totals 18 residues. Between the trimmed V and J ends, which lost 8 bases and 3 bases, there was a span of 29 bases. The CDR3 sequence: CASGIRRLVQPEVYEQYF. In DNA, the CDR3 is TGCGCCAGCGGGATCAGGCGGCTTGTTCAGCCGGAGGTCTACGAGCAGTACTTC.

The CDR3 here is CASSSGLAPYEQYF. CDR3 coding DNA: TGTGCCAGCAGCTCGGGACTAGCGCCCTACGAGCAGTACTTC. The chain joins TRBV5-4 to TRBJ2-7; 10 positions match TRBD2. With 3 bases clipped from V and 2 bases from J, the junction kept 2 bases outside the gene matches. This CDR3 spans 14 amino acids. Germline V gene lookup returns CDR1 SGHNT and CDR2 YYREEE (reference sequence).

The chain employs TRBV9 and TRBJ1-2; possible D gene TRBD1, 5 bases. CDR1 is SGDLS and CDR2 is YYNGEE in the germline V gene. V dropped 0 bases and J dropped 10 bases, with 16 bases sitting between them. The CDR3 is 14 residues long. CDR3 nucleotide sequence: TGTGCCAGCAGCGTAGGAGGCAGGGAAGGAGTCTACACCTTC. Protein product: CASSVGGREGVYTF. The full variable domain, completed using reference TRBV9 and TRBJ1-2, is DSGVTQTPKHLITATGQRVTLRCSPRSGDLSVYWYQQSLDQGLQFLIQYYNGEERAKGNILERFSAQQFPDLHSELNLSSLELGDSALYFCASSVGGREGVYTFGSGTRLTVV.

The chain links TRBV6-5 to TRBJ2-7; D might be TRBD2 (5 bases). This CDR3 region has 13 residues. Per germline, CDR1 MNHEY and CDR2 SVGAGI. The V end lost 5 bases, the J end lost 6 bases, and 14 bases lay between the germline ends. The CDR3 DNA is TGTGCCAGCAGTCCCTCTACACTAGTCGAGCAGTACTTC. Protein sequence: CASSPSTLVEQYF.

The rearrangement links TRBV15 to TRBJ2-1, with 14 bases aligning to TRBD2. Looked up from germline, CDR1 is LNHNV and CDR2 is YYDKDF (reference sequence). The CDR3 length is 16 residues. The trim removed 7 bases at V and 7 bases at J, leaving 9 bases unmatched. CDR3 residues: CATTGEWTSGRNEQFF. Here the CDR3 DNA reads TGTGCCACCACAGGAGAATGGACTAGCGGGAGGAATGAGCAGTTCTTC.

The rearrangement joins TRBV5-4 to TRBJ2-6, with D maybe TRBD1 (6 bases). Trimming removed 0 bases from V and 0 bases from J, with 16 bases in between. CDR1 is SGHNT, CDR2 YYREEE, per germline (reference sequence). The CDR3 consists of 19 residues. CDR3 in DNA: TGTGCCAGCAGCTTGGCCGCGACAGGTGACTCCTCTGGGGCCAACGTCCTGACTTTC. Translating it yields CASSLAATGDSSGANVLTF.

V and J are TRBV9 and TRBJ1-1; a weak D match, TRBD1 (5 bases). V lost 3 bases to trimming and J lost 4 bases, with 19 bases between them. The V gene's germline CDR1 is SGDLS and CDR2 YYNGEE. The CDR3 is 16 residues long. The CDR3: CASSGRRGAVVTEAFF. For the CDR3, the DNA is TGTGCCAGCAGCGGGAGACGGGGCGCGGTAGTCACTGAAGCTTTCTTT.

The rearrangement joins TRBV15 to TRBJ2-7, with D perhaps TRBD2 (5 bases). Germline loops: CDR1 LNHNV, CDR2 YYDKDF (reference sequence). The CDR3 runs 14 residues. V was clipped by 3 bases and J by 6 bases, with 15 bases between them. The CDR3, as DNA: TGTGCCACCAGCAGGGCCAGTCGGGGATCCGAGCAGTACTTC. Its protein is CATSRASRGSEQYF.

The chain combines TRBV2 with TRBJ2-5; no definite D call. Germline CDR1 is SNHLY and CDR2 is FYNNEI. V lost 7 bases to trimming and J lost 0 bases, with 12 bases between them. The CDR3 sequence is 14 residues long. DNA of the CDR3: TGTGCCAGCATCCCAGAATTCCACCAAGAGACCCAGTACTTC. Translating it yields CASIPEFHQETQYF.

This clone was seen just once. This chain joins TRBV27 and TRBJ2-7, with a weak D call TRBD1 (6 bases). CDR1 is MNHEY, CDR2 SMNVEV, per germline (reference sequence). CDR3 length: 16 residues. Trimming left V 7 bases short and J 6 bases short, with 25 bases between. The CDR3 coding sequence is TGTGCCAGCAACACGATCCAGGGGCCCCCGAGGGCCGAGCAGTACTTC. Translating it yields CASNTIQGPPRAEQYF.

The chain employs TRBV13 and TRBJ2-5, with a weak D call TRBD2 (6 bases). CDR3 length equals 13 residues. Trimming took off 5 bases at V and 5 bases at J, with 12 bases between the two ends. Germline assignment: CDR1 PRHDT and CDR2 FYEKMQ (reference sequence). The CDR3 region has the DNA TGTGCCAGCAGCCAACCTAGCGAGGAGACCCAGTACTTC. It is translated as CASSQPSEETQYF.